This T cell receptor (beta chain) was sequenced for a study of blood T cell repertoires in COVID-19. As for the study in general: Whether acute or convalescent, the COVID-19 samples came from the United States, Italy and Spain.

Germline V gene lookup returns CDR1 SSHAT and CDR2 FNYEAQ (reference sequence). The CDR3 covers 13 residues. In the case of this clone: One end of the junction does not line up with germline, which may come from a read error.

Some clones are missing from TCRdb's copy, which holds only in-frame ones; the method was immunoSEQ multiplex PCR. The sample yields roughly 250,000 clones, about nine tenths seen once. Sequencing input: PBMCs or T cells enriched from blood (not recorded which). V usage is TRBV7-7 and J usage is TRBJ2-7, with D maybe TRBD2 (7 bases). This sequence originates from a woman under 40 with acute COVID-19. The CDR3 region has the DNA TGTGCTAGCAGCTTAGGGGGGGGAATGGAGCAGTACTTC. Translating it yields CASSLGGGMEQYF.